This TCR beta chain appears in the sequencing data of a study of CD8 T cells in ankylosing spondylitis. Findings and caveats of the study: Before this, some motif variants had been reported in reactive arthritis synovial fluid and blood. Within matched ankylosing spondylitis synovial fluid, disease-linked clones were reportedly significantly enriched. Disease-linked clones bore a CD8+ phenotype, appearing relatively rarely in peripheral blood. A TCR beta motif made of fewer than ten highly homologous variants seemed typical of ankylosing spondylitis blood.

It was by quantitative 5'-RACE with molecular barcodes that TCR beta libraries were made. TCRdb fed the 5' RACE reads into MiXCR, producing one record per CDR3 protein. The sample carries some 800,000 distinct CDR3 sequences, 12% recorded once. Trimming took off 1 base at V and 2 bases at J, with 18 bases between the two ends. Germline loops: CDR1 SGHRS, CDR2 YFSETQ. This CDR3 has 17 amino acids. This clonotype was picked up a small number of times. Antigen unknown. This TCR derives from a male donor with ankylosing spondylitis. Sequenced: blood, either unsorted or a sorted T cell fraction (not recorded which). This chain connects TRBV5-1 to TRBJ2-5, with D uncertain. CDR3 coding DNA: TGCGCCAGCAGCTTGAATAGGTTGGTTAGGCCACAAGAGACCCAGTACTTC. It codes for CASSLNRLVRPQETQYF.